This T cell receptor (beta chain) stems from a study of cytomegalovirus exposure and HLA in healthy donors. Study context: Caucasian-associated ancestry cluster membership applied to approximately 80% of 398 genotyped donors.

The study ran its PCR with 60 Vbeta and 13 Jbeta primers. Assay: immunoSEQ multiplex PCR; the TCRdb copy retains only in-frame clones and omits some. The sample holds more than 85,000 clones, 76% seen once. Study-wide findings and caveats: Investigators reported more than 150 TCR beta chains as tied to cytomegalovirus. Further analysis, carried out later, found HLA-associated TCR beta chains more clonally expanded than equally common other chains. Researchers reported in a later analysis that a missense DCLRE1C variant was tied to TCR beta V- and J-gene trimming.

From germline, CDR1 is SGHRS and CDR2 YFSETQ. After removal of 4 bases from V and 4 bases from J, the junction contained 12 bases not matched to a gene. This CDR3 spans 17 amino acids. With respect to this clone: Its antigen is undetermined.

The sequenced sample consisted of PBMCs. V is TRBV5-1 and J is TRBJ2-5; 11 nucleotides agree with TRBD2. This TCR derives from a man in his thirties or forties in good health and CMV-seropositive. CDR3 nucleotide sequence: TGCGCCAGCAGCCTGACTAGCGGGGCCTCGGGGGGAGAGACCCAGTACTTC. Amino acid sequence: CASSLTSGASGGETQYF.